Here is one TCR beta chain with its context. The antigen is undetermined. The sample belongs to a study of cytomegalovirus exposure and HLA in healthy donors. The wider study: About 77 million unique TCRs from HLA-typed donors made up an early data release.

Broader study findings: Beyond CMV serostatus, there was no information to go on about immune exposure. According to an earlier analysis, most TCR beta V segments yielded productive rearrangements about 87% or about 30% of the time. Sequencing likely caused a cluster of highly shared sequence variants.

PCR was performed using 60 Vbeta and 13 Jbeta primers. Generated by immunoSEQ multiplex PCR, the TCRdb table keeps only in-frame clones and is missing some. This sample's table has around 150,000 clones. Germline V gives CDR1 MNHEY, CDR2 SMNVEV (reference sequence). This CDR3 contains 14 residues. Trimming took off 2 bases at V and 4 bases at J, with 12 bases between the two ends. The sequenced material came from PBMCs. The chain couples TRBV27 to TRBJ2-7; D remains unclear. This receptor was taken from a woman aged 55-70 years in good health and CMV-seronegative. The CDR3 bases are TGTGCCAGCAGTTTAAGCTTTTTTTCGTACGAGCAGTACTTC. Residues: CASSLSFFSYEQYF.